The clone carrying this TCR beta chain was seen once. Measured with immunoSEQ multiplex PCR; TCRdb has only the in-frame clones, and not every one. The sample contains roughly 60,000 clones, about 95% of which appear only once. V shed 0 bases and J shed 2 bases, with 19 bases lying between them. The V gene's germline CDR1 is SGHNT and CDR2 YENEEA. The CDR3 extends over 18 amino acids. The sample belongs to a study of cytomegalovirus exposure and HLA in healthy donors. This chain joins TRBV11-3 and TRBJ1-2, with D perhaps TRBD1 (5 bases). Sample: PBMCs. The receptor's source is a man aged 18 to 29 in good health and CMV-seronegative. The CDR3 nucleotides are TGTGCCAGCAGCTTAGATATGATTGGCAGGGAGGGCAACTATGGCTACACCTTC. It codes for CASSLDMIGREGNYGYTF.